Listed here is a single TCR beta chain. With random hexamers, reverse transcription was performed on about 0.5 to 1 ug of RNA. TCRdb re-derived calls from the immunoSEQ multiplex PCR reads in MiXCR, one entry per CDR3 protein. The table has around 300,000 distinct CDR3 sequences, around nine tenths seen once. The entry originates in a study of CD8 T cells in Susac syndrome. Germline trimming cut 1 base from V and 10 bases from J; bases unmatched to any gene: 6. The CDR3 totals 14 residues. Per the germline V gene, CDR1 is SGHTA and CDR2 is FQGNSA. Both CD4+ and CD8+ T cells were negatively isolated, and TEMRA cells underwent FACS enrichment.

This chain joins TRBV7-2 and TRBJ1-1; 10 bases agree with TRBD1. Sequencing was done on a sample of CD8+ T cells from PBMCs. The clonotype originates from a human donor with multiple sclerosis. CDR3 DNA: TGTGCCAGCAGCTTAGGACAGGGGGCCGGAGGAGCTTTCTTT. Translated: CASSLGQGAGGAFF.